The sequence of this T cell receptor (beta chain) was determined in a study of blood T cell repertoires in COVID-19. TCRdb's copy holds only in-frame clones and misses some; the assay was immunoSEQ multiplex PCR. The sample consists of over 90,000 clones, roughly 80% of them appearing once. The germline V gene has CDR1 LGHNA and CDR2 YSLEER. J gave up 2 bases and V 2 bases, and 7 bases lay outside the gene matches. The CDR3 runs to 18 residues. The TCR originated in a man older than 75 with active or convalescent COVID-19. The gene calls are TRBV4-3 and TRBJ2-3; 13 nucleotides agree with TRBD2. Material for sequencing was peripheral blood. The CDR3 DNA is TGCGCCAGCAGCCAACGACCCGGGACTAGCGGGGCCACAGATACGCAGTATTTT. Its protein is CASSQRPGTSGATDTQYF.